A selection of T cell receptor beta chains follows, all from one sample in a study of graft-versus-host responses after intestinal transplantation. TCRdb's copy holds only in-frame clones and misses some; the assay was immunoSEQ multiplex PCR. The data show some 97,000 clones, about 90% seen once. These receptors have no known antigen. This specimen consisted of unstimulated CD4+ T cells sorted from spleen or lymph node cells, obtained before transplant. The receptors derive from a human donor who was the organ donor for an intestinal transplant. Each CDR3 is given with its conserved first and last residue. The D gene is left open where the match is weak. Expanded clones are given a class, and other clones once, few, many or no size at all.

TRBJ2-4,TRBV20-1,-,-,CSADSGRGHYF,TGCAGTGCTGATTCAGGGCGAGGTCATTACTTC
TRBJ2-7,TRBV5-1,-,-,CASKVVLGAFYEQYF,TGCGCCAGCAAAGTCGTACTGGGGGCGTTCTACGAGCAGTACTTC
TRBJ1-2,TRBV2,-,-,CASSEGPAGGATGYTF,TGTGCCAGCAGTGAGGGCCCCGCGGGGGGCGCAACTGGCTACACCTTC
TRBJ2-7,TRBV6-5,-,-,CASSYGLMGGYEQYF,TGTGCCAGCAGTTATGGGCTAATGGGAGGTTACGAGCAGTACTTC
TRBJ1-1,TRBV5-1,once,-,CASSFHGENTEAFF,TGCGCCAGCAGCTTCCATGGGGAGAACACTGAAGCTTTCTTT
TRBJ2-7,TRBV19,-,-,CASSPYKTGRAYEQYF,TGTGCCAGTAGTCCTTACAAGACAGGGAGGGCCTACGAGCAGTACTTC
TRBJ2-6,TRBV6-6,-,-,CASSYDRGSGANVLTF,TGTGCCAGCAGTTACGATCGGGGCTCTGGGGCCAACGTCCTGACTTTC
TRBJ1-2,TRBV30,-,-,CAWSVGRGSGYTF,TGTGCCTGGAGTGTCGGCAGGGGAAGTGGCTACACCTTC
TRBJ1-5,TRBV30,once,-,CAWSRVTADQPQHF,TGTGCCTGGAGTAGGGTAACTGCCGATCAGCCCCAGCATTTT
TRBJ1-1,TRBV11-2,-,-,CASSLLGGAEAFF,TGTGCCAGCAGCTTATTAGGGGGGGCTGAAGCTTTCTTT
TRBJ2-7,TRBV5-1,once,TRBD1,CASRTGSLYEQYF,TGCGCCAGCCGGACAGGTTCCCTCTACGAGCAGTACTTC
TRBJ1-5,TRBV6-5,-,-,CASSDPGGSNQPQHF,TGTGCCAGCAGCGATCCTGGAGGGAGCAATCAGCCCCAGCATTTT
TRBJ1-1,TRBV5-6,-,-,CASSKNTEAFF,TGTGCCAGCAGTAAAAACACTGAAGCTTTCTTT
TRBJ2-3,TRBV19,-,TRBD1,CASSTGQGLLTDTQYF,TGTGCCAGTAGTACCGGACAGGGCCTACTCACAGATACGCAGTATTTT
TRBJ1-6,TRBV6-1,once,TRBD1,CTSSEGQGANSPLHF,TGTACCAGCAGTGAAGGGCAGGGGGCGAATTCACCCCTCCACTTT
TRBJ1-2,TRBV19,once,TRBD1,CASSPPWDRQRDYTF,TGTGCCAGTAGTCCTCCGTGGGACAGACAAAGAGACTACACCTTC
TRBJ2-7,TRBV6-5,few,TRBD1,CASSYWTGSSYEQYF,TGTGCCAGCAGTTACTGGACAGGCAGCTCCTACGAGCAGTACTTC
TRBJ2-7,TRBV5-1,-,TRBD1,CASRSAGTGSEQYF,TGCGCCAGCAGATCGGCCGGGACAGGGTCCGAGCAGTACTTC
TRBJ2-7,TRBV28,-,-,CASSPYTEDYEQYF,TGTGCCAGCAGTCCATATACAGAAGACTACGAGCAGTACTTC
TRBJ2-7,TRBV5-1,-,-,CASSLGTDKSSYEQYF,TGCGCCAGCAGCTTGGGGACCGACAAGAGCTCCTACGAGCAGTACTTC
TRBJ1-1,TRBV5-4,-,-,CASSPPHGNTEAFF,TGTGCCAGCAGCCCCCCACACGGGAACACTGAAGCTTTCTTT
TRBJ1-3,TRBV10-1,few,TRBD1,CASSVDRVGNTIYF,TGCGCCAGCAGTGTCGACAGGGTTGGAAACACCATATATTTT
TRBJ1-1,TRBV6-5,-,-,CASSLGGGRAFF,TGTGCCAGCAGCCTCGGGGGGGGTAGAGCTTTCTTT
TRBJ1-5,TRBV7-2,few,TRBD1,CASSFFPGGQPQHF,TGTGCCAGCAGCTTCTTTCCAGGGGGTCAGCCCCAGCATTTT
TRBJ1-2,TRBV6-1,-,TRBD1,CASRLDRTYGYTF,TGTGCCAGCAGATTGGACAGGACCTATGGCTACACCTTC
TRBJ2-3,TRBV4-1,-,TRBD1,CASSQGGGRTDTQYF,TGCGCCAGCAGCCAAGGAGGGGGCAGGACAGATACGCAGTATTTT
TRBJ1-2,TRBV10-3,-,-,CAISESAASLGYTF,TGTGCCATCAGTGAGTCGGCCGCTTCCCTTGGCTACACCTTC
TRBJ1-1,TRBV10-3,few,-,CAISELTGSTEAFF,TGTGCCATCAGTGAACTAACAGGCTCCACTGAAGCTTTCTTT
TRBJ1-2,TRBV30,-,-,CAWSGGGSYGYTF,TGTGCCTGGAGTGGGGGGGGCTCCTATGGCTACACCTTC
TRBJ2-2,TRBV7-8,-,-,CASSYQGQNTGELFF,TGTGCCAGCAGCTATCAGGGGCAGAACACCGGGGAGCTGTTTTTT
TRBJ1-1,TRBV11-2,-,-,CASSLLTEAFF,TGTGCCAGCAGCCTTCTGACTGAAGCTTTCTTT
TRBJ1-3,TRBV7-7,few,-,CASSLKAGAGNTIYF,TGTGCCAGCAGCTTGAAAGCTGGGGCTGGAAACACCATATATTTT
TRBJ2-1,TRBV10-3,-,TRBD2,CAISEHKGLTYNEQFF,TGTGCCATCAGTGAGCATAAGGGACTAACCTACAATGAGCAGTTCTTC
TRBJ1-2,TRBV10-3,-,TRBD1,CAISDSFWTGMMRGYTF,TGTGCCATCAGTGACTCATTTTGGACAGGAATGATGAGGGGCTACACCTTC
TRBJ1-6,TRBV5-1,-,-,CASSFRDRTPNSPLHF,TGCGCCAGCAGCTTCCGAGACAGGACTCCTAATTCACCCCTCCACTTT
TRBJ1-5,TRBV5-5,-,-,CASSARHGSGSNQPQHF,TGTGCCAGCAGCGCGCGTCACGGGTCGGGGAGCAATCAGCCCCAGCATTTT
TRBJ1-4,TRBV2,-,-,CASSGINEKLFF,TGTGCCAGCAGTGGGATAAATGAAAAACTGTTTTTT
TRBJ2-5,TRBV30,-,-,CAWSAQETQYF,TGTGCCTGGAGTGCGCAAGAGACCCAGTACTTC
TRBJ1-6,TRBV5-1,-,-,CASSLAQSESYNSPLHF,TGCGCCAGCAGCTTGGCCCAGTCAGAGTCCTATAATTCACCCCTCCACTTT
TRBJ1-3,TRBV5-1,-,-,CASSTGTTGNTIYF,TGCGCCAGCAGCACCGGGACGACTGGAAACACCATATATTTT
TRBJ1-5,TRBV28,-,TRBD1,CASSLQQGQGNQPQHF,TGTGCCAGCAGTTTACAACAAGGACAGGGGAATCAGCCCCAGCATTTT
TRBJ2-5,TRBV2,-,TRBD1,CASSGQGAAKTQYF,TGTGCCAGCAGTGGACAGGGGGCGGCTAAGACCCAGTACTTC
TRBJ1-5,TRBV7-8,-,-,CASSQRSYQPQHF,TGTGCCAGCAGCCAGAGATCTTATCAGCCCCAGCATTTT
TRBJ1-5,TRBV6-1,once,TRBD1,CASTRDRGLGQPQHF,TGTGCCAGCACTCGGGACAGGGGATTGGGTCAGCCCCAGCATTTT
TRBJ1-3,TRBV7-9,-,-,CASSASRSIYF,TGTGCCAGCAGCGCGTCGCGGTCAATATATTTT
TRBJ2-5,TRBV5-1,once,-,CASSLRDLNRPRLETQYF,TGCGCCAGCAGCTTACGGGACTTGAACCGTCCCCGCCTAGAGACCCAGTACTTC